These 20 T cell receptor beta chains share one sample of origin, sequenced in a study of cytomegalovirus exposure and HLA in healthy donors. 13 Jbeta primers and 60 Vbeta primers were used for the PCR. The assay was immunoSEQ multiplex PCR, and TCRdb's table has in-frame clones only and misses some. The sample shows about 200,000 clones, approximately 82% of them seen only once. Material for sequencing was PBMCs. Receptors originate from a young woman in good health and CMV-seronegative.

V is TRBV15 and J is TRBJ2-1; 8 bases are a match to TRBD2. CDR3 length: 16 residues. CDR1 LNHNV and CDR2 YYDKDF come from the germline V gene (reference sequence). Unmatched junction bases numbered 13, after V lost 5 bases and J lost 7 bases. CDR3 protein: CATSPSIAGRSNEQFF. CDR3 in DNA: TGTGCCACCAGCCCAAGTATAGCGGGACGATCTAATGAGCAGTTCTTC.

A word on this clone: Other DNA sequences within the sample encode an identical CDR3. This chain connects TRBV7-2 to TRBJ1-1, with a possible D match to TRBD1 (6 bases). The germline V and J ends were trimmed by 5 bases and 1 base, with 8 bases remaining between them. The CDR3 loop spans 13 amino acids. Per the germline V gene, CDR1 is SGHTA and CDR2 is FQGNSA. The CDR3 protein is CASSRQENTEAFF. The DNA of the CDR3 is TGTGCCAGCAGCAGACAGGAGAACACTGAAGCTTTCTTT.

The rearrangement links TRBV30 to TRBJ2-2; 7 positions agree with TRBD2. J lost 4 bases, V lost 0 bases, and 2 bases had no gene match. Germline V lookup: CDR1 GTSNPN, CDR2 SVGIG (reference sequence). CDR3 length equals 14 residues. The DNA of the CDR3 is TGTGCCTGGAGTGTCTCGGGAGGCACCGGGGAGCTGTTTTTT. Its protein product is CAWSVSGGTGELFF.

The chain uses TRBV4-1 and TRBJ1-4; 7 bases are shared with TRBD1. Germline lookup yields CDR1 MGHRA and CDR2 YSYEKL. Germline trimming cut 4 bases from V and 0 bases from J; bases unmatched to any gene: 8. CDR3 size: 17 residues. DNA for the CDR3: TGCGCCAGCAGCCCTTTCAGCCAGGGGGCAACTAATGAAAAACTGTTTTTT. Its translation: CASSPFSQGATNEKLFF.

The chain couples TRBV18 to TRBJ2-7; tentatively, D is TRBD2 (6 bases). The V end lost 3 bases, the J end lost 0 bases, and 9 bases lay between the germline ends. CDR1 is KGHSH and CDR2 is LQKENI in the germline V gene. This CDR3 contains 14 residues. CDR3 protein: CASSPATSSYEQYV. DNA of the CDR3: TGTGCCAGCTCACCGGCGACTAGCTCCTACGAGCAGTACGTC.

The J gene is TRBJ2-7, the V gene TRBV6-1; 10 bases map to TRBD2. The CDR3 totals 14 residues. Germline V gene sequence: CDR1 MNHNS, CDR2 SASEGT. J gave up 6 bases and V 5 bases, and 7 bases lay outside the gene matches. The CDR3 spells CASSPGLAVVEQYF. The DNA for the CDR3 is TGTGCCAGCAGTCCCGGACTAGCGGTAGTCGAGCAGTACTTC.

The rearrangement uses TRBV28 and TRBJ2-5, with TRBD1 matching over 11 bases. CDR1 MDHEN and CDR2 SYDVKM come from the germline V gene. The CDR3 totals 16 residues. Trimming removed 3 bases from V and 5 bases from J; junction bases left unmatched: 8. Here the CDR3 DNA reads TGTGCCAGCAGTTTTTCCCTGGACAGGGGGCTCGAGACCCAGTACTTC. Translation: CASSFSLDRGLETQYF.

For the CDR3, the DNA is TGTGCCAGCAGCCGCGACAGGGCAAACACCATATATTTT. Protein sequence: CASSRDRANTIYF. V and J are TRBV28 and TRBJ1-3, with 7 bases lining up with TRBD1. The CDR3 sequence is 13 residues long. After removal of 6 bases from V and 6 bases from J, the junction contained 5 bases not matched to a gene. Germline V gene sequence: CDR1 MDHEN, CDR2 SYDVKM.

The J gene is TRBJ2-1, the V gene TRBV21-1; TRBD2 was called by the table and not checked on the DNA. TRBV21-1 represents a pseudogene. CDR3 size: 18 residues. CDR3 sequence (DNA): TGTGCCAGCAGCAGAATGTGCGGGAGGCCGCTCTTTTACAATGAGCAGTTCTTC. It yields the protein CASSRMCGRPLFYNEQFF.

The rearrangement uses TRBV19 and TRBJ2-1, with TRBD2 as a possible D gene (5 bases). Trimming left V 6 bases short and J 1 base short, with 10 bases between. This CDR3 has 14 amino acids. From germline, CDR1 is LNHDA and CDR2 SQIVND (reference sequence). DNA for the CDR3: TGTGCCAGTAGAGAGGGCCTGTCCTACAATGAGCAGTTCTTC. Residues: CASREGLSYNEQFF. Based on the CDR3 plus reference TRBV19 and TRBJ2-1, the full variable domain is DGGITQSPKYLFRKEGQNVTLSCEQNLNHDAMYWYRQDPGQGLRLIYYSQIVNDFQKGDIAEGYSVSREKKESFPLTVTSAQKNPTAFYLCASREGLSYNEQFFGPGTRLTVL.

This chain joins TRBV6-1 and TRBJ1-5; the D gene is possibly TRBD1 (6 bases). V lost 6 bases to trimming and J lost 2 bases, with 14 bases between them. The CDR3 contains 15 residues. CDR1 MNHNS and CDR2 SASEGT come from the germline V gene. CDR3 bases: TGTGCCAGCAGCCCTGGACCAGGGGGCAATCAGCCCCAGCATTTT. Its translation is CASSPGPGGNQPQHF.

The genes are TRBV27 and TRBJ2-7; TRBD1 is a possible D gene (5 bases). Germline V gene lookup returns CDR1 MNHEY and CDR2 SMNVEV (reference sequence). The CDR3 loop spans 15 amino acids. The V end was cut by 6 bases, the J end by 1 base, with 16 bases between. CDR3 sequence (DNA): TGTGCCAGCAGACCCGACAGAGATAGGTCCTACGAGCAGTACTTC. Translation gives CASRPDRDRSYEQYF.

The chain uses TRBV9 and TRBJ1-2; TRBD1 aligns across 9 bases. CDR1 is SGDLS, CDR2 YYNGEE, per germline. This CDR3 comprises 18 residues. Trimming cost V 4 bases and J 6 bases; bases outside gene matches: 19. This CDR3 reads CASSPRWGTGLAVHGYTF. In nucleotides, the CDR3 is TGTGCCAGCAGCCCACGTTGGGGGACAGGGTTGGCGGTGCATGGCTACACCTTC.

The rearrangement links TRBV25-1 to TRBJ2-3; D gene ambiguous. The V gene's germline CDR1 is MGHDK and CDR2 SYGVNS. Trimming shortened V by 3 bases and J by 2 bases, and 18 bases separated the two germline ends. The length of the CDR3 is 17 residues. DNA for the CDR3: TGTGCCAGCAGTGAGCGAAGCATGGTGGAGCACACAGATACGCAGTATTTT. This sequence encodes CASSERSMVEHTDTQYF.

The chain is built from TRBV2 and TRBJ2-1; maybe TRBD2 (5 bases). The V end was cut by 7 bases, the J end by 6 bases, with 16 bases between. Germline CDR1 SNHLY, CDR2 FYNNEI. The CDR3 is made up of 14 amino acids. The CDR3 coding sequence is TGTGCCAGCAAGGGAGAGCGGAGGTTCAATGAGCAGTTCTTC. It encodes CASKGERRFNEQFF.

The V and J genes are TRBV6-5 and TRBJ1-1; no reliable D call. The length of the CDR3 is 13 residues. Germline V gene data show CDR1 as MNHEY and CDR2 as SVGAGI. V dropped 6 bases and J dropped 2 bases, with 10 bases sitting between them. This CDR3 is CASSERGNTEAFF. CDR3 DNA sequence: TGTGCCAGCAGCGAGCGGGGAAACACTGAAGCTTTCTTT.

This sequence joins TRBV5-6 and TRBJ2-6; possibly TRBD1 for D (6 bases). This CDR3 spans 15 amino acids. The germline CDR1 and CDR2 sequences are SGHDT and YYEEEE. V was trimmed by 4 bases and J by 4 bases, leaving 12 bases between them. CDR3 in amino acids: CASSLAGDGANVLTF. The CDR3 DNA reads TGTGCCAGCAGCCTCGCAGGGGACGGGGCCAACGTCCTGACTTTC.

The chain recombines TRBV19 with TRBJ2-1; 7 nucleotides line up with TRBD2. There are 17 residues in the CDR3. In germline, CDR1 is LNHDA, CDR2 SQIVND (reference sequence). V gave up 4 bases and J gave up 5 bases; unmatched junction bases: 14. CDR3 protein: CASSKSAREMGDNEQFF. The CDR3 region has the DNA TGTGCCAGTAGTAAGTCAGCGCGGGAGATGGGGGACAATGAGCAGTTCTTC.

This chain joins TRBV11-2 and TRBJ1-2; the D gene is possibly TRBD1 (6 bases). The CDR3 is made up of 15 amino acids. Germline CDR1 and CDR2: SGHAT and FQNNGV. V shed 2 bases and J shed 7 bases, with 17 bases lying between them. The CDR3 here is CASSLRQGSFGGYTF. CDR3 DNA sequence: TGTGCCAGCAGCTTAAGGCAGGGGAGTTTTGGTGGCTACACCTTC.

V and J are TRBV19 and TRBJ1-1, with D maybe TRBD1 (6 bases). CDR3 length equals 14 residues. V was pared by 2 bases and J by 1 base, with 8 bases between. Germline CDR1 LNHDA, CDR2 SQIVND (reference sequence). The CDR3 region is CASSIPDRNTEAFF. The CDR3 region has the DNA TGTGCCAGTAGTATACCGGACAGGAACACTGAAGCTTTCTTT.